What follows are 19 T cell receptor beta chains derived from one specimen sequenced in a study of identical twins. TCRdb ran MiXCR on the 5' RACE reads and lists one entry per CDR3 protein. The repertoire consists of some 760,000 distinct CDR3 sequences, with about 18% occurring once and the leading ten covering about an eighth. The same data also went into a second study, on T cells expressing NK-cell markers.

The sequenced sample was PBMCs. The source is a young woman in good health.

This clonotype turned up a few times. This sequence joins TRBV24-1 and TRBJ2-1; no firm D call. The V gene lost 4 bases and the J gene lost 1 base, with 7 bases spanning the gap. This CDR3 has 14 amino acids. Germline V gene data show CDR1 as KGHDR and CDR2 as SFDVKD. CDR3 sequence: CATSEPGSYNEQFF. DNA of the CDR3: TGTGCCACCAGTGAGCCTGGATCCTACAATGAGCAGTTCTTC.

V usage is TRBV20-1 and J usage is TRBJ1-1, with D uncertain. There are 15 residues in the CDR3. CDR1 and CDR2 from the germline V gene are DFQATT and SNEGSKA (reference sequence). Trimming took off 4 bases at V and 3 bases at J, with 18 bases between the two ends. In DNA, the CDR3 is TGCAGTGCTAAAACGGTGGTTTTGGTGGACACTGAAGCTTTCTTT. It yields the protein CSAKTVVLVDTEAFF.

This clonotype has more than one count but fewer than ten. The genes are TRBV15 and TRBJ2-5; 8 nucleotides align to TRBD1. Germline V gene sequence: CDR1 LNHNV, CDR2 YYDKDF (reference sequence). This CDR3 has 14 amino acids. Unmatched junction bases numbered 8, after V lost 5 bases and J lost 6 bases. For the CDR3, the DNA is TGTGCCACCAGCGGAGGACAGGGCCTGAAGACCCAGTACTTC. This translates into CATSGGQGLKTQYF. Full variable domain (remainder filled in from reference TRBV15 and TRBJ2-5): DAMVIQNPRYQVTQFGKPVTLSCSQTLNHNVMYWYQQKSSQAPKLLFHYYDKDFNNEADTPDNFQSRRPNTSFCFLDIRSPGLGDTAMYLCATSGGQGLKTQYFGPGTRLLVL.

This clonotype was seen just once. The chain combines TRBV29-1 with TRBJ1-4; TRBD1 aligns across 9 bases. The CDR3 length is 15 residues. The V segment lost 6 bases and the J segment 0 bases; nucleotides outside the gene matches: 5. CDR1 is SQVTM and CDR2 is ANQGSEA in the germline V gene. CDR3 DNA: TGCAGCGTGACAGGGGGGATTGCAACTAATGAAAAACTGTTTTTT. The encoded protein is CSVTGGIATNEKLFF.

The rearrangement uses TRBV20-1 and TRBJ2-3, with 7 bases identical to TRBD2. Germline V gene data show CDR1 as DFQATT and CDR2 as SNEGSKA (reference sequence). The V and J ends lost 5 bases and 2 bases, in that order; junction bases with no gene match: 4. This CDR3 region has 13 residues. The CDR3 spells CSARRGVTDTQYF. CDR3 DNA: TGCAGTGCTCGTCGGGGGGTCACAGATACGCAGTATTTT.

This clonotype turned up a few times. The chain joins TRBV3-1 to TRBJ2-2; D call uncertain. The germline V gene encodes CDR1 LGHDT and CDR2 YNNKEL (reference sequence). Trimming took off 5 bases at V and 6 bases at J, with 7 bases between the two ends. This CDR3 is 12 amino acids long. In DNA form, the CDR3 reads TGTGCCAGCAGCGATATATCCGGGGAGCTGTTTTTT. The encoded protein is CASSDISGELFF.

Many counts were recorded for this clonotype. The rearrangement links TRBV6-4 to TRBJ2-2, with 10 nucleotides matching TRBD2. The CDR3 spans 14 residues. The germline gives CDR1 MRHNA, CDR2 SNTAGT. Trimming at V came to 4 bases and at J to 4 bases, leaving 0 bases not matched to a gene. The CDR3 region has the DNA TGTGCCAGCAGTGGGACTAGCGGCACCGGGGAGCTGTTTTTT. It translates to CASSGTSGTGELFF.

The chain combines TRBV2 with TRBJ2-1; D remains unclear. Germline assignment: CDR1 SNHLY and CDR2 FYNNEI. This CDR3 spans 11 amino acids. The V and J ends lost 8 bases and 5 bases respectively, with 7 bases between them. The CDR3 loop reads CASYTHNEQFF. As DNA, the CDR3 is TGTGCCAGCTACACTCACAATGAGCAGTTCTTC.

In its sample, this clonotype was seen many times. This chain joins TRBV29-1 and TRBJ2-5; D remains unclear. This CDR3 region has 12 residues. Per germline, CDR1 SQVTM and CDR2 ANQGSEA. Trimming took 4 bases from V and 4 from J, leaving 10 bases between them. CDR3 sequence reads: CSVANGPETQYF. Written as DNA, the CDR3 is TGCAGCGTTGCTAACGGTCCAGAGACCCAGTACTTC.

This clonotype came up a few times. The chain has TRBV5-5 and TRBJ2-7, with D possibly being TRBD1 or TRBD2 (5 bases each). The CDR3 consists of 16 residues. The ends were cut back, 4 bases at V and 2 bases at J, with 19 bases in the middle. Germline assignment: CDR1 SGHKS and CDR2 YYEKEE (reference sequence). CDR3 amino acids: CASSSSGTDDAYEQYF. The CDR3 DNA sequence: TGTGCCAGCAGCAGTTCCGGGACGGACGATGCCTACGAGCAGTACTTC. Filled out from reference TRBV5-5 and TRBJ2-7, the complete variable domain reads DAGVTQSPTHLIKTRGQQVTLRCSPISGHKSVSWYQQVLGQGPQFIFQYYEKEERGRGNFPDRFSARQFPNYSSELNVNALLLGDSALYLCASSSSGTDDAYEQYFGPGTRLTVT.

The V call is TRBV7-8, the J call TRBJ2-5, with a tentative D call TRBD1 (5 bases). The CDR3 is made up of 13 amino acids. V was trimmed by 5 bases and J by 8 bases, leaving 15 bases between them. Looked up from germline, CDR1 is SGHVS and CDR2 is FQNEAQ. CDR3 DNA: TGTGCCAGCAGCCCCCCCGCCCAGGGTACCCAGTACTTC. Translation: CASSPPAQGTQYF.

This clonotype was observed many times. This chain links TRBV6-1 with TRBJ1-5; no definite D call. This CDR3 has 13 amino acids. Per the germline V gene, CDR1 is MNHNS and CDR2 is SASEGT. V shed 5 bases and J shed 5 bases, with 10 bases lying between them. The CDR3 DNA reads TGTGCCAGCAGTCCCCTTAGGGATCAGCCCCAGCATTTT. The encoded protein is CASSPLRDQPQHF.

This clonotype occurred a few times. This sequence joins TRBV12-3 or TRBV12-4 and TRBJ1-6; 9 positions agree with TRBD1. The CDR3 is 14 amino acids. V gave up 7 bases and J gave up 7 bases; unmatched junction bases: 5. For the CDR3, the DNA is TGTGCCAGCACCCCCGGGACAGGGAATTCACCCCTCCACTTT. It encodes CASTPGTGNSPLHF.

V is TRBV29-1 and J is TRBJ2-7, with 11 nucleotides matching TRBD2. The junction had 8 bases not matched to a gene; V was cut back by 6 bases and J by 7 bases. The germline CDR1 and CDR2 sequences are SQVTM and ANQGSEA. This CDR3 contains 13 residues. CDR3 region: CSVGTSGAGEQYF. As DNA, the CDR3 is TGCAGCGTAGGGACTAGCGGCGCGGGGGAGCAGTACTTC.

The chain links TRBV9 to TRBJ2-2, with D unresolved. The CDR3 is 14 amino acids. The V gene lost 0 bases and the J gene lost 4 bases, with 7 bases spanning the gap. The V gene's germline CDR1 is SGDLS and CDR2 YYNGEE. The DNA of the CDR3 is TGTGCCAGCAGCGTAGCGGCGTCCACCGGGGAGCTGTTTTTT. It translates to CASSVAASTGELFF.

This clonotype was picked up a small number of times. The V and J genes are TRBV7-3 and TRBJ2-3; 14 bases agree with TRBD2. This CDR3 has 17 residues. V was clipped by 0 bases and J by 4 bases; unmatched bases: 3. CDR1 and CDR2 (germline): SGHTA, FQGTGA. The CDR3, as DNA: TGTGCCAGCAGCTTAACGGGACTAGCGGGGGATTCAGATACGCAGTATTTT. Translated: CASSLTGLAGDSDTQYF.

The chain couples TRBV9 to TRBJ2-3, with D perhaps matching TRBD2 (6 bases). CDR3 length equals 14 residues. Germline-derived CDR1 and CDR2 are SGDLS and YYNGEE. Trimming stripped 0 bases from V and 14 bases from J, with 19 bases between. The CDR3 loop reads CASSVVTGLGRRYF. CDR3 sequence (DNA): TGTGCCAGCAGCGTAGTAACGGGACTGGGAAGAAGGTATTTT.

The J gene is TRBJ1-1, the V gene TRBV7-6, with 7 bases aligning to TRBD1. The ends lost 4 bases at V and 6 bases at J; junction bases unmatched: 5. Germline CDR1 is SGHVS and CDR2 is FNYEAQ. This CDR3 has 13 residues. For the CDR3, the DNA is TGTGCCAGCAGCTGGGGGACAGTCGCTGAAGCTTTCTTT. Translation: CASSWGTVAEAFF. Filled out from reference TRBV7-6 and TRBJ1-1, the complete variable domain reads GAGVSQSPRYKVTKRGQDVALRCDPISGHVSLYWYRQALGQGPEFLTYFNYEAQQDKSGLPNDRFSAERPEGSISTLTIQRTEQRDSAMYRCASSWGTVAEAFFGQGTRLTVV.

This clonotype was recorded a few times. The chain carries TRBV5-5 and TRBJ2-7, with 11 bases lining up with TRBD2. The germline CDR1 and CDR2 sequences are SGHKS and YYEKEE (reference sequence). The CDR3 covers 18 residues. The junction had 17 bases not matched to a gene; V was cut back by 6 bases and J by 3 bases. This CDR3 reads CASTSRVHTGTSGYEQYF. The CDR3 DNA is TGTGCCAGCACCTCCCGGGTACACACCGGGACTAGCGGCTACGAGCAGTACTTC.